This T cell receptor beta chain originates from a study of Tregs in tolerant kidney transplant recipients. The trim removed 1 base at V and 4 bases at J, leaving 2 bases unmatched. The CDR3 covers 14 residues. The germline CDR1 and CDR2 sequences are SGHNT and YENEEA. Generated by immunoSEQ multiplex PCR, the TCRdb table keeps only in-frame clones and is missing some. The repertoire holds around 98,000 clones, with over 85% as singletons. The V call is TRBV11-3, the J call TRBJ2-7, with 9 bases that match TRBD2. This receptor was obtained from a human donor who received a combined kidney and bone marrow transplant. The sample here was CD4+ T cells from blood, taken before the transplant. The CDR3 loop reads CASSLGLAGYEQYF. The CDR3 bases are TGTGCCAGCAGCTTAGGGCTAGCGGGATACGAGCAGTACTTC.